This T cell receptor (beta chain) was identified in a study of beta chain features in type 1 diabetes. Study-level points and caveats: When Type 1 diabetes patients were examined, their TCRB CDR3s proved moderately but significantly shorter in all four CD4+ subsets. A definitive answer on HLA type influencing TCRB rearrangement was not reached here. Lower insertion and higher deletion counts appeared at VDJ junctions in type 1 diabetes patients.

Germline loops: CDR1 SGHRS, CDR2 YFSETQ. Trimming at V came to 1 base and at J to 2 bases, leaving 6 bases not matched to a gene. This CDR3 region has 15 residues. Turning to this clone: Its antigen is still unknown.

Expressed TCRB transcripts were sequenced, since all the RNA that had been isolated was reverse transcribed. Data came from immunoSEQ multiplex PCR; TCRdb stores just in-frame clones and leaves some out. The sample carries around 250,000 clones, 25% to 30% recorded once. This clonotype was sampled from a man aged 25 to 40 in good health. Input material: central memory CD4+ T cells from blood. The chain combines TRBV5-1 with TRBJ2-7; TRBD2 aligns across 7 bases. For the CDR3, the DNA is TGCGCCAGCAGCTTGTCAGCGGGGCCCACCTACGAGCAGTACTTC. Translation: CASSLSAGPTYEQYF. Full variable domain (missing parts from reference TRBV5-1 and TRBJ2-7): KAGVTQTPRYLIKTRGQQVTLSCSPISGHRSVSWYQQTPGQGLQFLFEYFSETQRNKGNFPGRFSGRQFSNSRSEMNVSTLELGDSALYLCASSLSAGPTYEQYFGPGTRLTVT.